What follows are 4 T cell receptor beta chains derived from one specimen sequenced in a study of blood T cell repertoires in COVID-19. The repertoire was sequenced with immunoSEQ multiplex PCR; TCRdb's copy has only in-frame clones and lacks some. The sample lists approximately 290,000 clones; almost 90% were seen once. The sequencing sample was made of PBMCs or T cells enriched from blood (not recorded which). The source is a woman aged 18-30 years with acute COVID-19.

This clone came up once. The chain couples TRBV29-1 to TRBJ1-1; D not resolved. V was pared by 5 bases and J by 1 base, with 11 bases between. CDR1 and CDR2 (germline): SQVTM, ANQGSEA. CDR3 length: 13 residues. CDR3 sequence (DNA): TGCAGCGTTAGCCCACTCGCGAACACTGAAGCTTTCTTT. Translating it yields CSVSPLANTEAFF.

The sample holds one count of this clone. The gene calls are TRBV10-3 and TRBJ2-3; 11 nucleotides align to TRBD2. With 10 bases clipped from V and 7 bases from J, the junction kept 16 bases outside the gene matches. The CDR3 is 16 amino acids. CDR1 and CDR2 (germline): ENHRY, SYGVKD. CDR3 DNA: TGTGCCACCAGACCCGGAACTAGCGGGAGAACGTATACGCAGTATTTT. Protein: CATRPGTSGRTYTQYF.

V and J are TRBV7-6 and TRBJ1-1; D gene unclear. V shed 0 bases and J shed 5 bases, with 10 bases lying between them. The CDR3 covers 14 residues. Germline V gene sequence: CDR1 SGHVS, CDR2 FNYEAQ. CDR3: CASSLAPQRTEAFF. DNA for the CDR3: TGTGCCAGCAGCTTAGCCCCCCAGCGGACTGAAGCTTTCTTT.

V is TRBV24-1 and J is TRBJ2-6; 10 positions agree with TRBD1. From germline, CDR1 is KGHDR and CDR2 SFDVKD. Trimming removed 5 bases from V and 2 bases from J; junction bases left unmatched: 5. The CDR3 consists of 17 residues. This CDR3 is CATSAGTGATGANVLTF. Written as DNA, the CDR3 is TGTGCCACCAGTGCTGGGACAGGGGCCACTGGGGCCAACGTCCTGACTTTC.